Shown below are 24 T cell receptor beta chains from a single sample sequenced in a study of T-cell reconstitution after alpha-beta-depleted transplantation in children. Unique molecular identifiers were built into the TCRbeta library. One entry per CDR3 protein, called by TCRdb with MiXCR from the PCR reads. The table includes approximately 240,000 distinct CDR3 sequences, 9.5% to 13% detected once. This specimen consisted of PBMCs, obtained before TCRalphabeta/CD19-depleted stem cell transplant. All receptors come from a child under two years old with acute myeloid leukemia, due to receive a stem cell transplant.

This clonotype was seen repeatedly, ten times or more. The J gene is TRBJ1-1, the V gene TRBV12-3 or TRBV12-4; D is unclear. The ends were cut back, 5 bases at V and 10 bases at J, with 11 bases in the middle. The length of the CDR3 is 11 residues. In DNA, the CDR3 is TGTGCCAGCAGTCCAGGTGGCGGAGCTTTCTTT. The encoded protein is CASSPGGGAFF.

This clonotype appeared many times. The chain uses TRBV5-1 and TRBJ2-7, with a weak D call TRBD1 (5 bases). Germline V CDR1 and CDR2: SGHRS, YFSETQ. The CDR3 has 13 residues. V lost 0 bases and J lost 5, with 9 bases in between. In DNA form, the CDR3 reads TGCGCCAGCAGCTTGGCAGGGCTCAACGAGCAGTACTTC. Translated: CASSLAGLNEQYF.

In this sample, this clonotype turned up many times. The gene calls are TRBV20-1 and TRBJ1-2, with a tentative D call TRBD1 (6 bases). The CDR3 is made up of 12 amino acids. The germline gives CDR1 DFQATT, CDR2 SNEGSKA (reference sequence). CDR3 bases: TGCGGGGGGGGCAGGACCAACTATGGCTACACCTTC. It yields the protein CGGGRTNYGYTF.

This clonotype came up many times. V is TRBV25-1 and J is TRBJ2-1; 9 bases agree with TRBD1. V lost 1 base to trimming and J lost 7 bases; unmatched junction nucleotides: 8. CDR3 size: 16 residues. Germline CDR1 is MGHDK and CDR2 is SYGVNS. DNA of the CDR3: TGTGCCAGCAGTGAATCCTGGACAGGGGATGAGAATGAGCAGTTCTTC. It encodes CASSESWTGDENEQFF. Supplemented by reference TRBV25-1 and TRBJ2-1, the full variable domain reads EADIYQTPRYLVIGTGKKITLECSQTMGHDKMYWYQQDPGMELHLIHYSYGVNSTEKGDLSSESTVSRIRTEHFPLTLESARPSHTSQYLCASSESWTGDENEQFFGPGTRLTVL.

This clonotype was observed at least ten times. The V gene is TRBV15, the J gene TRBJ2-2; possibly TRBD2 for D (6 bases). Germline CDR1 and CDR2: LNHNV and YYDKDF (reference sequence). V lost 6 bases and J 5 bases, leaving 19 bases between the germline ends. The CDR3 contains 16 residues. The CDR3 reads CATRKMGGARTGELFF. The CDR3 DNA sequence: TGTGCCACCAGAAAAATGGGGGGAGCAAGGACCGGGGAGCTGTTTTTT.

This clonotype was recorded many times. The rearrangement uses TRBV5-1 and TRBJ2-1; tentative D call: TRBD2 (5 bases). Trimming took 0 bases from V and 3 from J, leaving 10 bases between them. This CDR3 is built from 15 residues. Germline V gene sequence: CDR1 SGHRS, CDR2 YFSETQ. The CDR3 here is CASSLASGDYNEQFF. Here the CDR3 DNA reads TGCGCCAGCAGCTTGGCCAGCGGTGACTACAATGAGCAGTTCTTC. Full variable domain (remainder filled in from reference TRBV5-1 and TRBJ2-1): KAGVTQTPRYLIKTRGQQVTLSCSPISGHRSVSWYQQTPGQGLQFLFEYFSETQRNKGNFPGRFSGRQFSNSRSEMNVSTLELGDSALYLCASSLASGDYNEQFFGPGTRLTVL.

This clonotype appeared many times. The J gene is TRBJ1-4, the V gene TRBV5-1; a weak D match, TRBD1 (6 bases). In germline, CDR1 is SGHRS, CDR2 YFSETQ. Trimming stripped 3 bases from V and 0 bases from J, with 12 bases between. This CDR3 is 16 amino acids long. CDR3 in DNA: TGCGCCAGCAGCTATGGGGGGGCTGCAACTAATGAAAAACTGTTTTTT. Encoded protein: CASSYGGAATNEKLFF.

At least ten counts were recorded for this clonotype. This chain joins TRBV28 and TRBJ1-2; weak D call: TRBD1 (6 bases). V was cut by 5 bases and J by 4 bases, with 8 bases left in between. Germline CDR1 MDHEN, CDR2 SYDVKM. This CDR3 is built from 12 residues. The CDR3 DNA is TGTGCCAGCAGTGTGGACAGCTATGGCTACACCTTC. Protein: CASSVDSYGYTF.

This clonotype has a count of ten or more. The chain uses TRBV2 and TRBJ2-1; D not resolved. V gave up 4 bases and J gave up 2 bases, with 9 bases separating them. Germline values: CDR1 SNHLY, CDR2 FYNNEI. This CDR3 is 14 amino acids long. The DNA for the CDR3 is TGTGCCAGCAGTGCACTTCAGACCTACAATGAGCAGTTCTTC. Amino acid sequence: CASSALQTYNEQFF.

There are many counts of this clonotype. The chain employs TRBV7-2 and TRBJ2-1; 9 nucleotides line up with TRBD2. The CDR3 is 16 amino acids. Germline CDR1 and CDR2: SGHTA and FQGNSA. The ends lost 6 bases at V and 8 bases at J; junction bases unmatched: 14. The CDR3 sequence: CASRPLRTSDFYEQFF. CDR3 in DNA: TGTGCCAGCAGGCCTTTGAGGACTAGCGATTTCTATGAGCAGTTCTTC.

This clonotype was seen ten or more times. The rearrangement uses TRBV5-1 and TRBJ1-3; D is undetermined. CDR1 and CDR2 (germline): SGHRS, YFSETQ. The V gene lost 5 bases and the J gene lost 1 base, with 10 bases spanning the gap. This CDR3 comprises 14 residues. The chain's CDR3 is CASRWTASGNTIYF. DNA for the CDR3: TGCGCCAGCAGGTGGACCGCTTCTGGAAACACCATATATTTT.

This clonotype was seen repeatedly, ten times or more. The rearrangement uses TRBV4-1 and TRBJ2-2; D not resolved. The CDR3 extends over 13 amino acids. CDR1 is MGHRA and CDR2 is YSYEKL in the germline V gene. V lost 6 bases to trimming and J lost 4 bases, with 9 bases between them. In DNA, the CDR3 is TGCGCCAGCAGTCGGGCCCGCACCGGGGAGCTGTTTTTT. Translated: CASSRARTGELFF.

This chain uses TRBV3-1 with TRBJ1-1; no reliable D call. This CDR3 comprises 13 residues. CDR1 LGHDT and CDR2 YNNKEL come from the germline V gene (reference sequence). The V end was cut by 1 base, the J end by 7 bases, with 10 bases between. The CDR3 DNA reads TGTGCCAGCAGCCAAGGAGACGGCTTTGAAGCTTTCTTT. Protein: CASSQGDGFEAFF.

This clonotype was recorded at least ten times. The genes are TRBV12-3 or TRBV12-4 and TRBJ1-5; 9 bases align to TRBD1. Trimming cost V 2 bases and J 7 bases; bases outside gene matches: 3. The CDR3 is made up of 14 amino acids. DNA for the CDR3: TGTGCCAGCAGTTTAAGGACAGGGGCGCAGCCCCAGCATTTT. Amino acid sequence: CASSLRTGAQPQHF.

This clonotype has a count of ten or more. The rearrangement joins TRBV20-1 to TRBJ1-2; 11 bases align to TRBD1. The junction had 5 bases not matched to a gene; V was cut back by 5 bases and J by 3 bases. Germline V CDR1 and CDR2: DFQATT, SNEGSKA (reference sequence). CDR3 size: 14 residues. In DNA, the CDR3 is TGCAGTGCTGGATGGACAGGGGGCGACTATGGCTACACCTTC. Its translation: CSAGWTGGDYGYTF.

The chain carries TRBV10-2 and TRBJ1-5; D not certain. Germline loops: CDR1 WSHSY, CDR2 SAAADI. V dropped 6 bases and J dropped 5 bases, with 14 bases sitting between them. CDR3 length equals 14 residues. In DNA form, the CDR3 reads TGCGCCAGCAGCTTGACTCTCGCCGATCAGCCCCAGCATTTT. Encoded protein: CASSLTLADQPQHF.

This clonotype was detected many times. CDR3 sequence: CASSLEERGGPGELFF. The CDR3 region has the DNA TGTGCCAGCAGCTTAGAAGAGCGGGGTGGACCCGGGGAGCTGTTTTTT. The rearrangement uses TRBV11-2 and TRBJ2-2; 7 positions agree with TRBD2. With V trimmed by 0 bases and J by 6 bases, 7 bases remained unmatched. Germline values: CDR1 SGHAT, CDR2 FQNNGV. This CDR3 contains 16 residues.

The gene calls are TRBV28 and TRBJ2-7; TRBD2 might be the D (6 bases). Per germline, CDR1 MDHEN and CDR2 SYDVKM. The V end was cut by 7 bases, the J end by 2 bases, with 12 bases between. This CDR3 is 13 amino acids long. The CDR3 protein is CASTTGGTYEQYF. CDR3 nucleotide sequence: TGTGCCAGCACCACTGGCGGGACCTACGAGCAGTACTTC.

This clonotype was observed many times. This chain joins TRBV29-1 and TRBJ2-4; D is unclear. V lost 5 bases and J lost 4, with 9 bases in between. This CDR3 contains 12 residues. Germline V gene data show CDR1 as SQVTM and CDR2 as ANQGSEA. The CDR3 coding sequence is TGCAGCGTTCCTGGGCTTAAAAACATTCAGTACTTC. Translating it yields CSVPGLKNIQYF.

This clonotype was recorded a few times. The chain combines TRBV5-1 with TRBJ1-1, with D perhaps TRBD1 (5 bases). Looked up from germline, CDR1 is SGHRS and CDR2 is YFSETQ. The CDR3 has 13 residues. Trimming shortened V by 3 bases and J by 3 bases, and 9 bases separated the two germline ends. The CDR3 spells CASSSQTDTEAFF. The CDR3 nucleotides read TGCGCCAGCAGCTCTCAGACAGACACTGAAGCTTTCTTT.

This clonotype was seen once. One end of the junction varies from germline; a read error may be responsible. The V gene is TRBV10-3, the J gene TRBJ2-5; a possible D gene is TRBD2 (7 bases). The V gene's germline CDR1 is ENHRY and CDR2 SYGVKD. This CDR3 spans 16 amino acids. CDR3 bases: TGTCCCATCAGTGAGTCGCGGGGGCACATGGGGGAGACCCAGTACTTC. Encoded protein: CPISESRGHMGETQYF.

The genes are TRBV7-9 and TRBJ1-6; tentatively, D is TRBD1 (5 bases). Germline-derived CDR1 and CDR2 are SEHNR and FQNEAQ (reference sequence). This CDR3 comprises 15 residues. The V gene lost 5 bases and the J gene lost 8 bases, with 16 bases spanning the gap. The CDR3 DNA is TGTGCCAGCAGCGATCGCCAGGGTCAAGATTCACCCCTCCACTTT. It is translated as CASSDRQGQDSPLHF. The full variable domain, in which reference TRBV7-9 and TRBJ1-6 provide the parts outside the CDR3, is DTGVSQNPRHKITKRGQNVTFRCDPISEHNRLYWYRQTLGQGPEFLTYFQNEAQLEKSRLLSDRFSAERPKGSFSTLEIQRTEQGDSAMYLCASSDRQGQDSPLHFGNGTRLTVT.

This clonotype was counted between two and nine times. CDR3 sequence (DNA): TGTGCCAGCAGCTTAGAAGGGTGGGGGACAGGCGGAGACGAGCAGTACTTC. It codes for CASSLEGWGTGGDEQYF. The chain couples TRBV7-9 to TRBJ2-7, with 8 bases aligning to TRBD1. Trimming removed 1 base from V and 5 bases from J; junction bases left unmatched: 13. This CDR3 spans 17 amino acids. Germline V gene data show CDR1 as SEHNR and CDR2 as FQNEAQ (reference sequence).

This clonotype was counted many times. The rearrangement uses TRBV20-1 and TRBJ2-5, with 9 positions matching TRBD1. The CDR3 totals 14 residues. Trimming took 0 bases from V and 5 from J; bases not matched to a gene: 4. Germline CDR1 is DFQATT and CDR2 is SNEGSKA (reference sequence). CDR3 coding DNA: TGCAGTGCTAGAGATGGGACAGGGAGTGAGACCCAGTACTTC. Translation: CSARDGTGSETQYF.